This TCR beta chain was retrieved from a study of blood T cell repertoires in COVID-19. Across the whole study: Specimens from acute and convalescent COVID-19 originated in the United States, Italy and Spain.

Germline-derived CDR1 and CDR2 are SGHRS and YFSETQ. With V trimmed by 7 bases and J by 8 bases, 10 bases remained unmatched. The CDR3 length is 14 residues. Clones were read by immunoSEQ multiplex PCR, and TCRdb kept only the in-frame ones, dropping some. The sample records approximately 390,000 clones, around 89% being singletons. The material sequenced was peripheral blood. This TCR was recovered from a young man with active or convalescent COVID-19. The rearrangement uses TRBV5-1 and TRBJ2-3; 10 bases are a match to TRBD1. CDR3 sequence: CASSPRQGAGTQYF. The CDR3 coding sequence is TGCGCCAGCTCCCCTCGACAGGGGGCGGGTACGCAGTATTTT. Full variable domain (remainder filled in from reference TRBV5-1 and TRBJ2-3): KAGVTQTPRYLIKTRGQQVTLSCSPISGHRSVSWYQQTPGQGLQFLFEYFSETQRNKGNFPGRFSGRQFSNSRSEMNVSTLELGDSALYLCASSPRQGAGTQYFGPGTRLTVL.